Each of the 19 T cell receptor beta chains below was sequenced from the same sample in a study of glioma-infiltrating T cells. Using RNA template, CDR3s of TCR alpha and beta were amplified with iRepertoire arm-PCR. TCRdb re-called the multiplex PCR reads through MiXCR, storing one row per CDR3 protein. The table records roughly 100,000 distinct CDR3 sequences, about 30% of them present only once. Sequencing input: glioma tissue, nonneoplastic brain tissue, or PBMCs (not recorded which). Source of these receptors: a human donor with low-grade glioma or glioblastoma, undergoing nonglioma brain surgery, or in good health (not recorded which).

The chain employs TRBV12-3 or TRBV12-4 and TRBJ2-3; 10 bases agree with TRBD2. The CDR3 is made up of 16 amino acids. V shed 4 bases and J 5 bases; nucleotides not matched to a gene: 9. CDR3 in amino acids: CASSYALAGVLDTQYF. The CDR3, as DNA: TGTGCCAGCAGTTACGCCCTAGCGGGGGTTCTAGATACGCAGTATTTT.

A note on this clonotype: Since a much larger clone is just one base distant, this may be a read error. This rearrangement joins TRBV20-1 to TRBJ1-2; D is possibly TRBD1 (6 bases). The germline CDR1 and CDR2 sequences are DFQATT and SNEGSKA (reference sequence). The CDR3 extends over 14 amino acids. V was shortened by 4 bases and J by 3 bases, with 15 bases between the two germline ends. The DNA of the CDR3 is TGCAGTGCTATCCTGACAGGTAGCGACTATGGCTACACCTTC. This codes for CSAILTGSDYGYTF.

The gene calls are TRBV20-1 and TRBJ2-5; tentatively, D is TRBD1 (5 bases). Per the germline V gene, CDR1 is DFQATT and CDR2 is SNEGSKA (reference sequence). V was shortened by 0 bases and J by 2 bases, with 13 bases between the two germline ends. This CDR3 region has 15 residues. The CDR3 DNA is TGCAGTGCTAGAGAGCCTCAGGACACGCAAGAGACCCAGTACTTC. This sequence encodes CSAREPQDTQETQYF.

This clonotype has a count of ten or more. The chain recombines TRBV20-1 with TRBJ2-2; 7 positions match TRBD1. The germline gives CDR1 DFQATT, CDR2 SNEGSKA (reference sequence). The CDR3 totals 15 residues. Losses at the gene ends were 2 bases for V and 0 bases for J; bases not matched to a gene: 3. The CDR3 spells CSARLGQTNTGELFF. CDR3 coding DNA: TGCAGTGCTAGATTGGGACAGACGAACACCGGGGAGCTGTTTTTT.

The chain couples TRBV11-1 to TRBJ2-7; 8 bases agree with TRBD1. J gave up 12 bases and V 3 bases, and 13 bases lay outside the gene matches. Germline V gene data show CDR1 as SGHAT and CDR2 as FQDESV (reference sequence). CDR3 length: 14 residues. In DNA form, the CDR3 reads TGTGCCAGCAGCTTGCAAGGGGACAGGTCAAGGAGGTACTTC. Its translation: CASSLQGDRSRRYF.

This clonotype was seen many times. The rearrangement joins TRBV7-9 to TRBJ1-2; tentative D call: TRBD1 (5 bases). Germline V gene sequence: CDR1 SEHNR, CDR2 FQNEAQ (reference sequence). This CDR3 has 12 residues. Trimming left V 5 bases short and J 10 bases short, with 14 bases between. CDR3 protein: CASSPGDWVYTF. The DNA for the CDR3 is TGTGCCAGCAGCCCGGGGGATTGGGTCTACACCTTC.

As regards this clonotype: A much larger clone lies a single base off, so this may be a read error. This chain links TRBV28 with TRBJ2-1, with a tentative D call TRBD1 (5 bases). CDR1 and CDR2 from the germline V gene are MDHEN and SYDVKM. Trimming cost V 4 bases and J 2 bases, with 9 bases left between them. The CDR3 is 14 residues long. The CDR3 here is CASSSRATYNEQFF. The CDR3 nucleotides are TGTGCCAGCAGTTCCAGGGCAACCTACAATGAGCAGTTCTTC.

The CDR3: CASSQEGGTSGGDTQYF. The CDR3 bases are TGTGCCAGCAGCCAAGAGGGAGGGACTAGCGGGGGGGATACGCAGTATTTT. The chain carries TRBV4-2 and TRBJ2-3; 15 nucleotides agree with TRBD2. The CDR3 runs to 17 residues. Trimming cost V 0 bases and J 6 bases; bases outside gene matches: 4. Looked up from germline, CDR1 is LGHNA and CDR2 is YNFKEQ.

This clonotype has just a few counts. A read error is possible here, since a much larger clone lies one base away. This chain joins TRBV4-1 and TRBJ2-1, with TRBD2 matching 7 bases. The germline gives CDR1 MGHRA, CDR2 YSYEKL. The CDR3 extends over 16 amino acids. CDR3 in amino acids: CTSSLTTPGRGNEQFF. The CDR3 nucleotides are TGCACCAGCAGCCTGACGACGCCGGGGAGGGGCAATGAGCAGTTCTTC.

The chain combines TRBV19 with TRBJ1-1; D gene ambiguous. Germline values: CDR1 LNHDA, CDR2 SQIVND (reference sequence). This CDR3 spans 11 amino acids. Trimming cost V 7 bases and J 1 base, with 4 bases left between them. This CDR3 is CASTGNTEAFF. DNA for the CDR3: TGTGCCAGTACCGGGAACACTGAAGCTTTCTTT.

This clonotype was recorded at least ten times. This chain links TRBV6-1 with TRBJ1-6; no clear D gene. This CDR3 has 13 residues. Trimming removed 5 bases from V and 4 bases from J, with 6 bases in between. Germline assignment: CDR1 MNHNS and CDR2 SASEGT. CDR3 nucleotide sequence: TGTGCCAGCAGTACCTATTATAATTCACCCCTCCACTTT. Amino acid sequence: CASSTYYNSPLHF.

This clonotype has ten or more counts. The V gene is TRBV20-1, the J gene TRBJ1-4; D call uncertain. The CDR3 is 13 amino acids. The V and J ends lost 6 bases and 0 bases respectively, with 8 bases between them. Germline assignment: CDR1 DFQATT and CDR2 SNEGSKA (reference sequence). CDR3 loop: CSALLPTNEKLFF. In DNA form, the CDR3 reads TGCAGTGCCTTACTCCCAACTAATGAAAAACTGTTTTTT.

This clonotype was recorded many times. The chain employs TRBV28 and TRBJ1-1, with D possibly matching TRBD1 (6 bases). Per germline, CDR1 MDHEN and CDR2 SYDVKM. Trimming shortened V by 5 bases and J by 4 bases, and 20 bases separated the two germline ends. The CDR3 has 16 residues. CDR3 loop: CASSDWGRGGGTEAFF. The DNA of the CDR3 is TGTGCCAGCAGTGACTGGGGCAGGGGTGGGGGCACTGAAGCTTTCTTT.

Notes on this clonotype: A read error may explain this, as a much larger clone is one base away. The CDR3 protein is CSARGTGKETKYF. CDR3 sequence (DNA): TGCAGTGCTAGAGGGACAGGGAAAGAGACCAAGTACTTC. V gene TRBV20-1 combines with J gene TRBJ2-5, with 8 positions matching TRBD1. Germline lookup yields CDR1 DFQATT and CDR2 SNEGSKA (reference sequence). The CDR3 totals 13 residues.

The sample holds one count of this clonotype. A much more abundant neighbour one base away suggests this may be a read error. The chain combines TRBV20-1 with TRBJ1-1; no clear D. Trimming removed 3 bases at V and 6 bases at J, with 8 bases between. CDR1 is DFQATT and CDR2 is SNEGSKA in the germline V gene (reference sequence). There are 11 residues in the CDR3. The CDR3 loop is CSARNSAEAFF. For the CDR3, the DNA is TGCAGTGCTAGGAACAGCGCTGAAGCTTTCTTT.

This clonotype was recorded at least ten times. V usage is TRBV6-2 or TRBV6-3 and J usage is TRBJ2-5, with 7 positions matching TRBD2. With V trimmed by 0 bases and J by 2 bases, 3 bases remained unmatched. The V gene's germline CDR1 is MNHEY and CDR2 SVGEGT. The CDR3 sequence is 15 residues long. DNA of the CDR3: TGTGCCAGCAGTTACTCCAGCGGGGATCAAGAGACCCAGTACTTC. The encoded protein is CASSYSSGDQETQYF.

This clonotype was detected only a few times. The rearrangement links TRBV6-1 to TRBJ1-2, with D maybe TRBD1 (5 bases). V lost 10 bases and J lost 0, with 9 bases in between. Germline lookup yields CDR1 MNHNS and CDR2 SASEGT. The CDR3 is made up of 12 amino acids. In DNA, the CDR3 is TGTGCCACCAGGGCTACTAACTATGGCTACACCTTC. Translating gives CATRATNYGYTF.

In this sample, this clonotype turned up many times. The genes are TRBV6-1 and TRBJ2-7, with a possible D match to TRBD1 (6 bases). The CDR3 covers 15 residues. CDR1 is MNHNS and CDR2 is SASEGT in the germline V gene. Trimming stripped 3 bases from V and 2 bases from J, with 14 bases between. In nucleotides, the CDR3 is TGTGCCAGCAGTGACCCCGGGACACCCCCCTACGAGCAGTACTTC. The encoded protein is CASSDPGTPPYEQYF.

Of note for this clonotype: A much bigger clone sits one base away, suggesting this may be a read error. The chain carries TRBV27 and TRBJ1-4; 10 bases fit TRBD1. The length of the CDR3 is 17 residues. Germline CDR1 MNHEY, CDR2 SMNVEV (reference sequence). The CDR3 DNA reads TGTGCCAGCAGTACAGACCGGGACAGGGGTACTAATGAACAACTGTTTTTT. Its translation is CASSTDRDRGTNEQLFF.